This T cell receptor (beta chain) was sequenced in a study of T-cell memory formation after mild COVID-19. The wider study: Each donor largely had its own TCR clusters.

Study-level results: Whereas later expanders leaned CD4+, clones contracting day 15 to 85 showed a balanced CD4/CD8 makeup. Within pre-infection memory, some responding clones were found, suggesting cross-reactive memory joined. The authors left the SARS-CoV-2 specificity of second-wave clones peaking on day 37 unconfirmed.

From the 5' RACE reads, TCRdb called clonotypes with MiXCR, one entry per CDR3 protein. Of over 350,000 distinct CDR3 sequences in the sample, approximately 16% were seen once. CDR1 and CDR2 (germline): SGHDT, YYEEEE. The J segment lost 4 bases and the V segment lost 3 bases, leaving 2 bases of the junction unmatched. CDR3 length: 14 amino acids. Details on this clonotype: Its antigen remains unidentified.

The source material was PBMCs or a T cell subset sorted from them (not recorded which). The TCR was taken from a man between 18 and 29 years old who had mild COVID-19 (a few samples of this study predate the infection). Cell type and time point are not known. The J gene is TRBJ2-4, the V gene TRBV5-6; 9 positions match TRBD1. The CDR3 spells CASSWTGEKNIQYF. Here the CDR3 DNA reads TGTGCCAGCAGCTGGACAGGGGAAAAAAACATTCAGTACTTC.